The source of this T cell receptor beta chain is a study of cytomegalovirus exposure and HLA in healthy donors. Study details: Per a later analysis, the 666 first-cohort and under 150 validation repertoires shared one platform.

V was clipped by 1 base and J by 5 bases, with 11 bases between them. Germline loops: CDR1 LNHNV, CDR2 YYDKDF (reference sequence). The CDR3 spans 14 residues. Regarding this clone: Its antigen is unknown.

TCRdb's table, derived via immunoSEQ multiplex PCR, lists solely in-frame clones and lacks some. The sample consists of about 110,000 clones, 70% to 85% of them appearing once. General study findings and limits: Generally TCR sequences proved uncommon, though certain public TCRs appeared in numerous donors. Listed as cytomegalovirus-associated were 150 or so TCR beta chains. As was reported, the classifier diagnosed cytomegalovirus status with high specificity and sensitivity.

The sequence was obtained from a young woman in good health and CMV-seronegative. The J gene is TRBJ1-1, the V gene TRBV15; D call uncertain. The specimen sequenced was PBMCs. CDR3 bases: TGTGCCACCAGCAGAGTACAATCCAGGACTGAAGCTTTCTTT. Protein sequence: CATSRVQSRTEAFF.